This TCR beta chain was captured by sequencing in a study of OX40 agonist ivuxolimab in advanced cancers. Study-level information: Patients got intravenous ivuxolimab at 0.01 to 10 mg/kg every 2 weeks.

The study sampled blood at baseline, cycle 4 day 1, and cycle 7 day 1. Sequencing used immunoSEQ multiplex PCR; TCRdb keeps in-frame clones, though not all of them. The sample carries about 43,000 clones, 80% recorded once. After removal of 5 bases from V and 0 bases from J, the junction contained 17 bases not matched to a gene. Germline V gene sequence: CDR1 SGHTA, CDR2 FQGTGA. The CDR3 runs to 21 residues. The sample in question was CD4+ or CD8+ T cells sorted from blood, obtained in a trial of the OX40 agonist ivuxolimab. The receptor comes from an adult with an advanced solid tumor such as melanoma, head and neck, liver or kidney cancer. The chain joins TRBV7-3 to TRBJ2-2, with TRBD2 identical over 11 bases. DNA of the CDR3: TGTGCCAGCAGCACACAAGGTTATCCTAGCGGGGGGATATCGAACACCGGGGAGCTGTTTTTT. It is translated as CASSTQGYPSGGISNTGELFF.